A selection of T cell receptor beta chains follows, all from one sample in a study of response to subunit inactivated influenza vaccine. TCRdb re-called the RT-PCR reads through MiXCR, storing one row per CDR3 protein. The sample gives around 200,000 distinct CDR3 sequences, roughly an eighth of which show up once; under 30% is in the top ten. The sample consisted of CD8+ T cells sorted from PBMCs, taken 5 days after vaccination. All receptors come from a man aged 45-65 years who received an inactivated influenza vaccine. The conserved cysteine and the conserved F or W are not part of the CDR3 here. D genes are given only for firm matches. The size of a clone is reported for some rows only, either as once, few or many, or as a class for expanded clones.

TRBD1	few	TRBJ1-3	TRBV7-9	ASSREGAVGNTIY
.	.	TRBJ2-1	TRBV9	ASSVGSTNEQF
.	.	TRBJ2-6	TRBV29-1	SDTGRDRFANVLT
TRBD2	many	TRBJ2-1	TRBV20-1	SAPRLAGDDNEQF
.	.	TRBJ1-2	TRBV12-3/TRBV12-4	ASSRDTSYGYT
.	.	TRBJ2-7	TRBV7-9	ASSLEGGFFYEQY
TRBD2	few	TRBJ2-1	TRBV4-1	ASSQGSGVYNEQF
TRBD2	.	TRBJ2-1	TRBV5-6	ASSSGLAGPNEQF
.	few	TRBJ2-1	TRBV19	ASSAPGRSSYNEQF
.	.	TRBJ2-2	TRBV9	ASSVDGGLSTGELF
.	.	TRBJ2-1	TRBV21-1	ASSKSPRENEQF
.	few	TRBJ2-7	TRBV28	ASSTSGYEQY
TRBD1	.	TRBJ2-1	TRBV4-2	ASSQEDRVYNEQF
.	.	TRBJ2-2	TRBV28	ASSWPGTGELF
.	few	TRBJ2-1	TRBV20-1	SASERVGSSYNEQF
.	.	TRBJ2-1	TRBV5-8	ASSLVQGLPLEQF
.	few	TRBJ1-5	TRBV5-1	ASSGDGHNQPQH
.	few	TRBJ2-3	TRBV7-9	ASSLAQVADTQY
.	many	TRBJ2-7	TRBV20-1	SARDLRGTSYEQY
.	few	TRBJ2-1	TRBV5-5	ASSLEAALSSYNEQF
.	.	TRBJ2-1	TRBV29-1	SVEARWSDNEQF
.	.	TRBJ1-6	TRBV27	ASSSVYNSPLH
.	.	TRBJ2-3	TRBV12-3/TRBV12-4	ASSLLSGDTQY
.	many	TRBJ2-1	TRBV12-3/TRBV12-4	ASSTGYNEQF
.	.	TRBJ2-7	TRBV7-9	ASSSLVGSQRSYEQY
.	.	TRBJ2-7	TRBV25-1	ASSRGNLNSYEQY
.	few	TRBJ2-7	TRBV28	ATRSRDLSYEQY
.	few	TRBJ2-1	TRBV11-2	ASSSAYSYNEQF
TRBD1	.	TRBJ1-6	TRBV15	ATSRSRDRVSSPLH
.	few	TRBJ2-1	TRBV4-3	ASSQEGAYNEQF
.	.	TRBJ2-3	TRBV27	ASSLGGLRKDTQY
.	.	TRBJ1-2	TRBV5-5	ASSLAYGYT
TRBD1	.	TRBJ1-1	TRBV7-9	ASSLIGTGGTGTEAF
.	.	TRBJ2-5	TRBV28	ASSPPFQGYVETQY
.	many	TRBJ2-5	TRBV29-1	SVPGGETQY
.	few	TRBJ2-1	TRBV6-6	ANGGRYNEQF
.	few	TRBJ2-1	TRBV6-2/TRBV6-3	ASNHVGAYNEQF
.	.	TRBJ2-1	TRBV9	ASSVFEKILAYNEQF
.	few	TRBJ2-1	TRBV18	ASSPVYNEQF
TRBD1	.	TRBJ2-1	TRBV29-1	SVGPGGYNEQF
.	once	TRBJ1-1	TRBV6-2/TRBV6-3	ASSYAPGEMNTEAF
.	.	TRBJ2-7	TRBV20-1	STPLDPGNYEQY
TRBD1	.	TRBJ2-2	TRBV4-3	ASSQEGTGWFGELF
.	many	TRBJ2-3	TRBV12-3/TRBV12-4	ASSALVGRTDTQY
TRBD1	few	TRBJ2-3	TRBV6-6	ASNTGATQY
TRBD2	few	TRBJ2-5	TRBV9	ASSARLLAGRETQY
.	few	TRBJ1-3	TRBV12-3/TRBV12-4	ASSSTDSFYSGNTIY
TRBD2	few	TRBJ2-5	TRBV6-1	ASSEGLAGEETQY
TRBD1	many	TRBJ1-2	TRBV29-1	SVPTGGDYGYT
.	.	TRBJ2-7	TRBV20-1	SARHRDRYEQY
TRBD1	.	TRBJ2-7	TRBV4-2	ASSHPGTDYEQY
.	.	TRBJ2-2	TRBV29-1	SVEGNSWNTGELF
.	.	TRBJ2-5	TRBV18	ASSPIRTQETQY
TRBD2	.	TRBJ2-1	TRBV20-1	SARKTSGGADEQF
TRBD1	many	TRBJ2-1	TRBV11-2	ASSFSWTGPYNEQF
.	.	TRBJ1-2	TRBV28	ASSRSGPLEGYT
TRBD2	.	TRBJ2-3	TRBV12-3/TRBV12-4	ASSFGGGDTDTQY
TRBD1	few	TRBJ1-2	TRBV12-3/TRBV12-4	ASSFRTGTYGYT
.	.	TRBJ2-6	TRBV7-9	ASSLRSTGANVLT